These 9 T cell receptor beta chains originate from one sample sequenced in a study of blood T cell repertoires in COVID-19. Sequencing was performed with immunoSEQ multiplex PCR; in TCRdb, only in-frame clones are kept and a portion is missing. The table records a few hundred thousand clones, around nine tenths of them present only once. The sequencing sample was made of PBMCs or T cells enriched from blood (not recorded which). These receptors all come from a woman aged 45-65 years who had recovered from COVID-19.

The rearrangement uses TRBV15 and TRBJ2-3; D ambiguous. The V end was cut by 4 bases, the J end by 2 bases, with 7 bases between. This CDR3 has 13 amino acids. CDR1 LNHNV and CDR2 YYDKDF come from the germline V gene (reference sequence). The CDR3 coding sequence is TGTGCCACCAGCAAACAGACCACAGATACGCAGTATTTT. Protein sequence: CATSKQTTDTQYF.

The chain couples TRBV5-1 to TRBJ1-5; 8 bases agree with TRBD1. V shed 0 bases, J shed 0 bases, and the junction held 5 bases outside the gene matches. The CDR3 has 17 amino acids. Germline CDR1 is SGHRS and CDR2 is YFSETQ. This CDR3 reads CASSLVPTGDSNQPQHF. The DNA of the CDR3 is TGCGCCAGCAGCTTGGTTCCGACAGGGGATAGCAATCAGCCCCAGCATTTT.

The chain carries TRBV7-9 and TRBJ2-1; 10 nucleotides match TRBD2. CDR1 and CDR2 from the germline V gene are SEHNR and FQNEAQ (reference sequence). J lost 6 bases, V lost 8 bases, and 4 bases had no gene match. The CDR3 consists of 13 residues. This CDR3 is CASAERGGNEQFF. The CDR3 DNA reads TGTGCCAGCGCCGAGCGGGGGGGCAATGAGCAGTTCTTC.

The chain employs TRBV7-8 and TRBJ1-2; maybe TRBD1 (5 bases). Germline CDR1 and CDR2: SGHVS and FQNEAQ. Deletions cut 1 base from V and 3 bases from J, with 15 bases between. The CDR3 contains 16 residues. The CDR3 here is CASSLDWGEIDYGYTF. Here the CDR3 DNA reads TGTGCCAGCAGCTTAGACTGGGGGGAGATCGACTATGGCTACACCTTC.

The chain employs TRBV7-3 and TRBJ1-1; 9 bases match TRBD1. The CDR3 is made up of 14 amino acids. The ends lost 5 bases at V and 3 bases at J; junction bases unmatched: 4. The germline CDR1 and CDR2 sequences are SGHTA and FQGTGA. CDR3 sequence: CASSRDRGDTEAFF. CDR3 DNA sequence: TGTGCCAGCAGCCGTGACAGGGGGGACACTGAAGCTTTCTTT.

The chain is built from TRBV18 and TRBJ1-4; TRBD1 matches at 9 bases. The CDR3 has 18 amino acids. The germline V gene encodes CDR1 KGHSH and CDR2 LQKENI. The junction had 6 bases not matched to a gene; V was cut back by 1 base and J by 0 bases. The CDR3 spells CASSPQGDRDATNEKLFF. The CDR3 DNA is TGTGCCAGCTCACCACAAGGGGACAGGGATGCAACTAATGAAAAACTGTTTTTT.

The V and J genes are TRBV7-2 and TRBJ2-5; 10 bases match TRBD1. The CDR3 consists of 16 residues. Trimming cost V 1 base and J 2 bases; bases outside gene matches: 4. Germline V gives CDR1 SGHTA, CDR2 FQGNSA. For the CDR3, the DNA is TGTGCCAGCAGCTTAGGACAGGGGGCGGGGCAAGAGACCCAGTACTTC. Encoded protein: CASSLGQGAGQETQYF.

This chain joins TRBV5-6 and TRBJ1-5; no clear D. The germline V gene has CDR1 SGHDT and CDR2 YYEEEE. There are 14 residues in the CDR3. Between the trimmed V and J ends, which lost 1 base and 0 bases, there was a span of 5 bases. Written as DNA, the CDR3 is TGTGCCAGCAGCTTGCTCGTTAGCAATCAGCCCCAGCATTTT. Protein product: CASSLLVSNQPQHF.

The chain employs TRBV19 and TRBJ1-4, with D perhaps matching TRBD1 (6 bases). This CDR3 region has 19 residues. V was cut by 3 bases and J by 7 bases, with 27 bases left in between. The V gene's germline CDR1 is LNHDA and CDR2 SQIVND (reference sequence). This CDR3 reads CASSIWGPGRGLRAEKLFF. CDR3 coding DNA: TGTGCCAGTAGTATTTGGGGGCCAGGGAGAGGTTTGCGGGCTGAAAAACTGTTTTTT.